These 10 T cell receptor beta chains were all obtained from the same sample, sequenced in a study of blood T cells in healthy people across ages. With a J-beta primer mix and a sample-barcoded 5' primer, a second PCR ran about 6 to 11 cycles. MiXCR was run by TCRdb on the 5' RACE reads, yielding one entry per CDR3 protein. Among around 1.7 million distinct CDR3 sequences, approximately 28% were seen once, and the ten largest hold 7.7%. Sequencing used blood. The receptors shown here come from a woman aged 30 to 39 in good health.

This clonotype was counted a few times. V is TRBV2 and J is TRBJ2-6; D not certain. This CDR3 contains 15 residues. Trimming removed 4 bases at V and 0 bases at J, with 7 bases between. CDR1 SNHLY and CDR2 FYNNEI come from the germline V gene. The CDR3 is CASSARLSGANVLTF. In DNA, the CDR3 is TGTGCCAGCAGTGCCCGCCTCTCTGGGGCCAACGTCCTGACTTTC. Variable domain in full (rest from reference TRBV2 and TRBJ2-6): EPEVTQTPSHQVTQMGQEVILRCVPISNHLYFYWYRQILGQKVEFLVSFYNNEISEKSEIFDDQFSVERPDGSNFTLKIRSTKLEDSAMYFCASSARLSGANVLTFGAGSRLTVL.

The rearrangement uses TRBV15 and TRBJ2-3; TRBD2 matches at 8 bases. After removal of 1 base from V and 0 bases from J, the junction contained 3 bases not matched to a gene. In germline, CDR1 is LNHNV, CDR2 YYDKDF (reference sequence). CDR3 length: 16 amino acids. Here the CDR3 reads CATSRVLAASTDTQYF. For the CDR3, the DNA is TGTGCCACCAGCAGAGTACTAGCGGCTAGCACAGATACGCAGTATTTT.

V is TRBV3-1 and J is TRBJ1-1; possibly TRBD1 for D (5 bases). Trimming removed 5 bases at V and 5 bases at J, with 15 bases between. The CDR3 covers 14 residues. Looked up from germline, CDR1 is LGHDT and CDR2 is YNNKEL (reference sequence). The CDR3: CASSSAWGSTEAFF. CDR3 coding DNA: TGTGCCAGCAGCTCAGCCTGGGGGAGTACTGAAGCTTTCTTT.

The rearrangement joins TRBV10-3 to TRBJ1-1, with 7 nucleotides matching TRBD1. Looked up from germline, CDR1 is ENHRY and CDR2 is SYGVKD. This CDR3 region has 13 residues. V was clipped by 6 bases and J by 1 base; unmatched bases: 2. The CDR3 protein is CAIRGTENTEAFF. The CDR3 bases are TGTGCCATCAGGGGGACAGAGAACACTGAAGCTTTCTTT.

A note on this clonotype: A read error is possible here, since a much larger clone lies one base away. The rearrangement uses TRBV10-3 and TRBJ2-7, with D unclear. The V end was cut by 2 bases, the J end by 7 bases, with 12 bases between. Germline lookup yields CDR1 ENHRY and CDR2 SYGVKD. CDR3 length: 13 amino acids. CDR3 coding DNA: TGTGCCATCAGTGAGACGATCGGGCGGGAGCAGTACTTC. Amino acid sequence: CAISETIGREQYF.

This clonotype was counted a few times. V and J are TRBV6-6 and TRBJ2-3, with 9 bases matching TRBD2. There are 15 residues in the CDR3. J lost 4 bases, V lost 2 bases, and 4 bases had no gene match. CDR1 MNHNY and CDR2 SVGAGI come from the germline V gene (reference sequence). CDR3 DNA: TGTGCCAGCAGTTACGCGGGGGGGCAATCAGATACGCAGTATTTT. Translation: CASSYAGGQSDTQYF.

This chain links TRBV2 with TRBJ2-7; 8 bases are shared with TRBD2. The CDR3 totals 15 residues. Germline CDR1 SNHLY, CDR2 FYNNEI. V was clipped by 1 base and J by 2 bases; unmatched bases: 4. The CDR3 sequence: CASSEVAGGPYEQYF. CDR3 coding DNA: TGTGCCAGCAGTGAAGTCGCGGGGGGCCCCTACGAGCAGTACTTC.

The CDR3, as DNA: TGTGCCACCCTAGTAGGTAGCACAGATACGCAGTATTTT. Its translation is CATLVGSTDTQYF. The rearrangement joins TRBV28 to TRBJ2-3; D is ambiguous. The ends were cut back, 10 bases at V and 0 bases at J, with 11 bases in the middle. The CDR3 loop spans 13 amino acids. Germline V gene sequence: CDR1 MDHEN, CDR2 SYDVKM.

There are a few counts of this clonotype. V usage is TRBV4-3 and J usage is TRBJ2-6; 8 nucleotides agree with TRBD2. Trimming took 3 bases from V and 0 from J; bases not matched to a gene: 4. The germline gives CDR1 LGHNA, CDR2 YSLEER. This CDR3 is built from 17 residues. The CDR3 spells CASSHGLANSGANVLTF. Here the CDR3 DNA reads TGCGCCAGCAGCCATGGACTAGCAAACTCTGGGGCCAACGTCCTGACTTTC.

The rearrangement links TRBV20-1 to TRBJ1-6; possibly TRBD1 for D (6 bases). V was trimmed by 0 bases and J by 7 bases, leaving 16 bases between them. Germline V gene lookup returns CDR1 DFQATT and CDR2 SNEGSKA (reference sequence). The CDR3 covers 16 residues. For the CDR3, the DNA is TGCAGTGCTAGAGATCCCCCCGGGGGGGCAAATTCACCCCTCCACTTT. Translated: CSARDPPGGANSPLHF.